Sequencing of this T cell receptor beta chain was carried out in a study of cytomegalovirus exposure and HLA in healthy donors. Profiled with immunoSEQ multiplex PCR; TCRdb holds only in-frame clones, not every one. This sample carries a few hundred thousand clones, 75% to 90% of them seen once, and the ten largest clones take 0.8% to 0.85%. The length of the CDR3 is 14 residues. CDR1 and CDR2 (germline): MNHEY, SVGAGI. V was pared by 0 bases and J by 7 bases, with 2 bases of the junction left unmatched. Sequenced input: PBMCs. The rearrangement joins TRBV6-5 to TRBJ2-1, with 8 bases lining up with TRBD1. This clonotype was sampled from a woman aged 18-29 years in good health and CMV-seronegative. CDR3: CASSYSQGANEQFF. CDR3 DNA sequence: TGTGCCAGCAGTTACTCGCAGGGGGCGAATGAGCAGTTCTTC.